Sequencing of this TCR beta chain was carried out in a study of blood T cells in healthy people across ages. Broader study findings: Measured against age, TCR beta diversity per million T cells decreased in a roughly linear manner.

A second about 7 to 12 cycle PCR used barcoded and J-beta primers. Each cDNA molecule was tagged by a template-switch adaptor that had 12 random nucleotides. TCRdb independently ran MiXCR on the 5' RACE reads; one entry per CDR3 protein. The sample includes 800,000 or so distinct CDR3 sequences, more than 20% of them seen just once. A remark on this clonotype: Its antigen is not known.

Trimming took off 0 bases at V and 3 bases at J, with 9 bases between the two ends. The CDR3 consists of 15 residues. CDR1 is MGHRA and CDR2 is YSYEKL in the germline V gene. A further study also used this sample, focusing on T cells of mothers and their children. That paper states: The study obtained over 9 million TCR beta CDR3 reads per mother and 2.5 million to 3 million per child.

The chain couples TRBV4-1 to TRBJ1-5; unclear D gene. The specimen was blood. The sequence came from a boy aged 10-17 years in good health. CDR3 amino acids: CASSQDWFDNQPQHF. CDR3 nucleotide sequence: TGCGCCAGCAGCCAAGATTGGTTCGACAATCAGCCCCAGCATTTT.